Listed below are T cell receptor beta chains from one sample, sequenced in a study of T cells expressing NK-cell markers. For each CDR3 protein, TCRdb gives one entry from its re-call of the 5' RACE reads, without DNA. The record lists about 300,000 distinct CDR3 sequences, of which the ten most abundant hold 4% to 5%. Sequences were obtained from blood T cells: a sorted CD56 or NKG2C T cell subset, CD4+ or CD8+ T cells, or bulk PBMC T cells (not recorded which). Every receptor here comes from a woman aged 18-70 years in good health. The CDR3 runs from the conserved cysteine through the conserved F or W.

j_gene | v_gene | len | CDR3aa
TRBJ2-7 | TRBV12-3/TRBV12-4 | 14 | CASSLGRTADEQYF
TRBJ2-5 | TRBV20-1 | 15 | CSAHRGGPKGETQYF
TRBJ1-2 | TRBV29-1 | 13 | CSAQGGGGYGYTF
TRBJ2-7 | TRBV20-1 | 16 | CSARGTGAYPTYEQYF
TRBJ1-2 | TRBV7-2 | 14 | CASSTQQGSGGYTF
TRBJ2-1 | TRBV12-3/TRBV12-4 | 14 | CASRATLSYNEQFF
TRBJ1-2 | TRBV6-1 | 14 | CASRQGGPLYGYTF
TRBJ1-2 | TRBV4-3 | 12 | CASSQDYYGYTF
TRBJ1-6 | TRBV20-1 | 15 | CSARDQGGANSPLHF
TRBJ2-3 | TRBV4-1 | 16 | CASSQGLGPSTDTQYF
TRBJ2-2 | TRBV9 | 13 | CASSADVTGELFF
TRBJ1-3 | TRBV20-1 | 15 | CSARPTGVSGNTIYF
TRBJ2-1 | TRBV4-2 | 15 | CASSQVSSGPNEQFF
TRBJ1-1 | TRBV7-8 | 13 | CASSLGGATEAFF
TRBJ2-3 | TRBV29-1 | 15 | CSVVGLGPSTDTQYF
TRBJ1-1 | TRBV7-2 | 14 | CASISDRAYTEAFF
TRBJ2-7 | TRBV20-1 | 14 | CSAPRTGNSYEQYF
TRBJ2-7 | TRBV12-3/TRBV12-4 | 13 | CASSLGAGGPRFF
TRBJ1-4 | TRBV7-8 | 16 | CASSLEGLGSWEKLFF
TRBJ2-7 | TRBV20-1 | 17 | CSARDPQNAGPSYEQYF
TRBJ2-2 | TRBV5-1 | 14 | CASSLEGGTGELFF
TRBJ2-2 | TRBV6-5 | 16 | CASSYSAGGRAGELFF
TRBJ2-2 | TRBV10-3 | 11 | CAPRSSGELFF
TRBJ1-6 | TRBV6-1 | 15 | CASSESSNWGSPLHF
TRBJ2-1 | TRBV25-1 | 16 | CASSDPGTGRHNEQFF
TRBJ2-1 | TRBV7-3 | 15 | CASSLTSGGNNEQFF
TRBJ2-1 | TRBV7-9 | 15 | CASSIAGATYNEQFF
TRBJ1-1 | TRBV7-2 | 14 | CASSLSRAVTEAFF
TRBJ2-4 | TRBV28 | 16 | CASSLSTSGSQNIQYF
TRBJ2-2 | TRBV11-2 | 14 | CASSLLVKTGELFF
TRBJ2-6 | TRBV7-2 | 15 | CASSKAGVGANVLTF
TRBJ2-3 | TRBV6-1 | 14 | CASRSGARGDTQYF
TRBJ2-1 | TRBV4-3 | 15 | CASSQRLAGADEQFF
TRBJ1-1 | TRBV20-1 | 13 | CSAKTGGNTEAFF
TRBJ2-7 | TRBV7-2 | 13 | CASSPKGTYEQYF
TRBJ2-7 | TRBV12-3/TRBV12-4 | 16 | CASSFSGPGTIYEQYF
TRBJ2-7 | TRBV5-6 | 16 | CASSSLGLAGSYEQYF
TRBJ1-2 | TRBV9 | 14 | CASSVATANYGYTF
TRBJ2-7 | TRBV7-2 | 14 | CASSLGVIFGEQYF
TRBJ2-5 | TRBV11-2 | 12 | CASSRDRGTQYF
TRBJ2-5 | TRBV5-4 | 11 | CASSLDRTQYF
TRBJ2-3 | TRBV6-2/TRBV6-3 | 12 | CASGRGIDTQYF
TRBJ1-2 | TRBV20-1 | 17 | CSASAMGRDLLNYGYTF
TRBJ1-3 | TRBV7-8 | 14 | CASRRDNSGNTIYF
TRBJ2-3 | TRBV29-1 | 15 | CSVVSWGGRTDTQYF
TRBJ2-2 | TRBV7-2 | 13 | CASSSTSPGELFF
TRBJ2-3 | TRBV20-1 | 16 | CSASGTSGPGADTQYF
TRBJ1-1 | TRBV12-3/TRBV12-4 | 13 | CASKDRRGTEAFF
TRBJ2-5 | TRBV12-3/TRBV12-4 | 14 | CASSITGGPETQYF
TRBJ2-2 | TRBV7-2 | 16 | CASTDYPVPNTGELFF
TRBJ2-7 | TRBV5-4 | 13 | CASSLAGTQEQYF
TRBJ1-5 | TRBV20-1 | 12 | CSGTGGSQPQHF
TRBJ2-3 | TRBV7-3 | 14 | CASSLPGSTDTQYF
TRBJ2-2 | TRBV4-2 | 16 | CASSPIAGGRTGELFF
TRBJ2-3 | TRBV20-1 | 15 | CSATRSGGAGDTQYF
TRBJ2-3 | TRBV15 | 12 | CATSGDTDTQYF
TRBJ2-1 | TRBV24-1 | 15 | CATSDSGTSRYEQFF
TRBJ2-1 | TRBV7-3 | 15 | CASSLFWGGSNEQFF
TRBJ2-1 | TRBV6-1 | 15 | CASSRGTGARNEQFF
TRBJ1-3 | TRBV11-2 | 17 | CASSPRRAGSPGNTIYF